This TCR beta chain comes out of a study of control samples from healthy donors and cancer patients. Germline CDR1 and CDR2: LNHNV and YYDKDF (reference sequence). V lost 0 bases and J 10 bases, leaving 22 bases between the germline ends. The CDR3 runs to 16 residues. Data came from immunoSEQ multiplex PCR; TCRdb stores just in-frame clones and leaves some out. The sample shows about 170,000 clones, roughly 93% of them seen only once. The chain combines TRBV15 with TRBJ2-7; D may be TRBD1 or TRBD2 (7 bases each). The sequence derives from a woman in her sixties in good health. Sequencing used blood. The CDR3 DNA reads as TGTGCCACCAGCAGAGAGATCAGGGGGGGCCGGAGAGAACAGTACTTC. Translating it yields CATSREIRGGRREQYF. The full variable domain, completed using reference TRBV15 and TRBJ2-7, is DAMVIQNPRYQVTQFGKPVTLSCSQTLNHNVMYWYQQKSSQAPKLLFHYYDKDFNNEADTPDNFQSRRPNTSFCFLDIRSPGLGDTAMYLCATSREIRGGRREQYFGPGTRLTVT.